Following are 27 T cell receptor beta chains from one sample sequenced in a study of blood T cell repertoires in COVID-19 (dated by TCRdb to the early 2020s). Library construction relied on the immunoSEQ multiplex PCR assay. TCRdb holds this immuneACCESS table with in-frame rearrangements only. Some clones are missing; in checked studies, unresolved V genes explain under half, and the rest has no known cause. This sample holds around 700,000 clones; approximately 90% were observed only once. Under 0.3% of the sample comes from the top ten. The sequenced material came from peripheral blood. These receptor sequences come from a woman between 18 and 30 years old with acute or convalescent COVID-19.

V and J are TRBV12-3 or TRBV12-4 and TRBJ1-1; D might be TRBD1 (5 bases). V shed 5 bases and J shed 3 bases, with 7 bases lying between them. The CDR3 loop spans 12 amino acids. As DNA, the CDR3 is TGTGCCAGCAGTACAGGATACACTGAAGCTTTCTTT. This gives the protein CASSTGYTEAFF.

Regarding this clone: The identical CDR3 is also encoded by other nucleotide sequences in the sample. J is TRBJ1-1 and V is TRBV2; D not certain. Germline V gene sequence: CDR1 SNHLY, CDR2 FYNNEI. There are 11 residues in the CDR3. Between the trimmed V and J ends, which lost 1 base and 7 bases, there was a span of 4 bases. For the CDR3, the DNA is TGTGCCAGCAGTGAAGTGCGTGAAGCTTTCTTT. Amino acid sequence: CASSEVREAFF. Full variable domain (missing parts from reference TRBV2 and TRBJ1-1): EPEVTQTPSHQVTQMGQEVILRCVPISNHLYFYWYRQILGQKVEFLVSFYNNEISEKSEIFDDQFSVERPDGSNFTLKIRSTKLEDSAMYFCASSEVREAFFGQGTRLTVV.

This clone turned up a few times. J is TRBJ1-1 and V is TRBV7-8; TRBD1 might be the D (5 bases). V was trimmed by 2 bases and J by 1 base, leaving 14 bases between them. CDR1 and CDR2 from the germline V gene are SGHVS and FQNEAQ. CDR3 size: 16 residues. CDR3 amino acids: CASSLNRRSENTEAFF. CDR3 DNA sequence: TGTGCCAGCAGCTTAAACAGGCGAAGTGAGAACACTGAAGCTTTCTTT.

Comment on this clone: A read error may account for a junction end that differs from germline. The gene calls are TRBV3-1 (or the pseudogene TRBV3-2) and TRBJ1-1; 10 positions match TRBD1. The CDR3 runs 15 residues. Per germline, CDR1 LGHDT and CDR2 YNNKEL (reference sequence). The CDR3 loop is CASSHRDRGDTGAFF. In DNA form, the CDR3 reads TGTGCCAGCAGCCACCGGGACAGGGGAGACACTGGAGCTTTCTTT.

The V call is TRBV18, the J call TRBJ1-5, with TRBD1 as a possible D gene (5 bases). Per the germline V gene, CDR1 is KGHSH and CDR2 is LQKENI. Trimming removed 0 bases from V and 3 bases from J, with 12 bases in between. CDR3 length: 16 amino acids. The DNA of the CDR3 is TGTGCCAGCTCACCACCTGGTCAGGGAACCAATCAGCCCCAGCATTTT. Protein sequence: CASSPPGQGTNQPQHF.

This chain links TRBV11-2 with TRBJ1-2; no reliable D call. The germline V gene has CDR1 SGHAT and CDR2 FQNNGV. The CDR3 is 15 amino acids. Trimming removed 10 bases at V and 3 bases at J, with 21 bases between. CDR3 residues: CATRGGLADYYGYTF. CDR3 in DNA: TGTGCCACCAGAGGAGGGTTGGCAGACTACTATGGCTACACCTTC. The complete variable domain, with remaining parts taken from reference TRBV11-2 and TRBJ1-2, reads EAGVAQSPRYKIIEKRQSVAFWCNPISGHATLYWYQQILGQGPKLLIQFQNNGVVDDSQLPKDRFSAERLKGVDSTLKIQPAKLEDSAVYLCATRGGLADYYGYTFGSGTRLTVV.

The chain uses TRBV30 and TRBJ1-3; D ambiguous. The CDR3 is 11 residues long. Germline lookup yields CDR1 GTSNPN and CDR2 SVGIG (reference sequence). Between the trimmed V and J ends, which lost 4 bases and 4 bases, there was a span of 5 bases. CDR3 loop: CAWMAGNTIYF. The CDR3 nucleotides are TGTGCCTGGATGGCCGGAAACACCATATATTTT.

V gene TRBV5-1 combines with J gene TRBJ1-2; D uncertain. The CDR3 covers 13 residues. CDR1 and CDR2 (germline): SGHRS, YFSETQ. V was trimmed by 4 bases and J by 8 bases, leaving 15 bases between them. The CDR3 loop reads CASSPVGFSGYTF. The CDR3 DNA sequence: TGCGCCAGCAGCCCGGTAGGTTTTAGCGGCTACACCTTC.

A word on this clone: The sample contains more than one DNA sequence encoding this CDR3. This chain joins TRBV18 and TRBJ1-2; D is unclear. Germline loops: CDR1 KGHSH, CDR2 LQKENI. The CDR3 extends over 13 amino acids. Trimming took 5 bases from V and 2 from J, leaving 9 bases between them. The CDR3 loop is CASSSTPNYGYTF. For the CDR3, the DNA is TGTGCCAGCTCATCAACACCAAACTATGGCTACACCTTC.

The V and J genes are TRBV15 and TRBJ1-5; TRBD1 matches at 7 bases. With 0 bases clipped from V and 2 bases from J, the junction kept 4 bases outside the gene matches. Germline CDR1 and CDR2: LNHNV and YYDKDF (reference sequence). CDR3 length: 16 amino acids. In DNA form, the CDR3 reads TGTGCCACCAGCAGAGATATTGACAGGGGCAATCAGCCCCAGCATTTT. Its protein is CATSRDIDRGNQPQHF.

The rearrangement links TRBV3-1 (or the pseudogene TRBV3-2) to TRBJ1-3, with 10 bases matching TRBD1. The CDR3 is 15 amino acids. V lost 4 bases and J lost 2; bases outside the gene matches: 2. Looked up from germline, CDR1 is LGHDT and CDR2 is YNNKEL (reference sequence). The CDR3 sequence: CASSRDRGTGNTIYF. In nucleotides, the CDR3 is TGTGCCAGCAGCCGGGACAGGGGTACTGGAAACACCATATATTTT.

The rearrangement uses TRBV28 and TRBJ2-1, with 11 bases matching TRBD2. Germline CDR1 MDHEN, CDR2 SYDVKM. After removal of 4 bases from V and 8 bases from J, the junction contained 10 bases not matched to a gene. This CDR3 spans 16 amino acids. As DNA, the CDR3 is TGTGCCAGCAGTTCGACCACTAGCGGGGGCCATCATGAGCAGTTCTTC. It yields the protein CASSSTTSGGHHEQFF.

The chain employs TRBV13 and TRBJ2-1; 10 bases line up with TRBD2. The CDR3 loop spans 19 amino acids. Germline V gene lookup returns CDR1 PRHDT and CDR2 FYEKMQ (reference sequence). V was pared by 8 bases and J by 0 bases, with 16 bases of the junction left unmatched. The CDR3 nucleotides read TGTGCCAGCGGGAGGGCGGCTAGCGGGGGTCGGAGCTCCTACAATGAGCAGTTCTTC. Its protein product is CASGRAASGGRSSYNEQFF.

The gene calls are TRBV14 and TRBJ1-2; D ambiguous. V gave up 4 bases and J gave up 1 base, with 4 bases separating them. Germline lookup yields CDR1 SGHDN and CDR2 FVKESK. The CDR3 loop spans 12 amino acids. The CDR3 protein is CASSLYNYGYTF. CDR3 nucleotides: TGTGCCAGCAGCCTCTATAACTATGGCTACACCTTC.

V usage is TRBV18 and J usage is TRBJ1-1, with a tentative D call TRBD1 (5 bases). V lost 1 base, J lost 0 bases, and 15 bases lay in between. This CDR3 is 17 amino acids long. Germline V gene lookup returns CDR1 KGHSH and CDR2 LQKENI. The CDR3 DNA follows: TGTGCCAGCTCACCACGAGCAATCGGGGGGTTGAACACTGAAGCTTTCTTT. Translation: CASSPRAIGGLNTEAFF.

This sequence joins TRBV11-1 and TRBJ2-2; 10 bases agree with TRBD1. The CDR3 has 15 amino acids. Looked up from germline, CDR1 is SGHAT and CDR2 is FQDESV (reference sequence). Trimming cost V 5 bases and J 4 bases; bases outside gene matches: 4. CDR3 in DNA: TGTGCCAGCAGCCCGGGACAGGGGAGCACCGGGGAGCTGTTTTTT. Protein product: CASSPGQGSTGELFF.

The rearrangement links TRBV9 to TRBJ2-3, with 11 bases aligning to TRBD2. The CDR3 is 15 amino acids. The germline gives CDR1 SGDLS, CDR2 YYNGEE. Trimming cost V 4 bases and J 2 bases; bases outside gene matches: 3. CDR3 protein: CASSILAGATDTQYF. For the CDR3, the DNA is TGTGCCAGCAGCATACTAGCGGGGGCCACAGATACGCAGTATTTT.

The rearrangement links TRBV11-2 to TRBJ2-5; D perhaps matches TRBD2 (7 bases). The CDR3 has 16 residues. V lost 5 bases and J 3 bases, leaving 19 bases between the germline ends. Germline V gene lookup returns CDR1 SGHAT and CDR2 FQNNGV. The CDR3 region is CASSPQRGGLKETQYF. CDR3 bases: TGTGCCAGCAGCCCTCAGAGGGGGGGGTTGAAAGAGACCCAGTACTTC. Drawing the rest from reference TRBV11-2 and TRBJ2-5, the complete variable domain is EAGVAQSPRYKIIEKRQSVAFWCNPISGHATLYWYQQILGQGPKLLIQFQNNGVVDDSQLPKDRFSAERLKGVDSTLKIQPAKLEDSAVYLCASSPQRGGLKETQYFGPGTRLLVL.

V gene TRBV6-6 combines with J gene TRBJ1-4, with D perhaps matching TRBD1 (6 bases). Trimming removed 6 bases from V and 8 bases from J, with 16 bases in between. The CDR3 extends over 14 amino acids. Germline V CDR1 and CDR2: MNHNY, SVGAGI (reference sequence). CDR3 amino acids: CASSPGQGREKLFF. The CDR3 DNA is TGTGCCAGCAGCCCGGGACAAGGCAGGGAAAAACTGTTTTTT.

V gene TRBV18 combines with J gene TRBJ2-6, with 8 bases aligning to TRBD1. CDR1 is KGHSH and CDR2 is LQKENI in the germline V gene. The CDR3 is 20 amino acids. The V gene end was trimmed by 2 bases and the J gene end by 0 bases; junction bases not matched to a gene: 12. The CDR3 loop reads CASSPRTGYGQGSGANVLTF. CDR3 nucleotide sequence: TGTGCCAGCTCACCAAGGACAGGGTATGGACAAGGCTCTGGGGCCAACGTCCTGACTTTC.

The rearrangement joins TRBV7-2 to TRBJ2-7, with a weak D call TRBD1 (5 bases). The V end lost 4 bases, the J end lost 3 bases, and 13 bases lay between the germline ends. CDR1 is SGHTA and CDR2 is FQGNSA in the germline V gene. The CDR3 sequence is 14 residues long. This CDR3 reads CASSYQGSYYEQYF. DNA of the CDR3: TGTGCCAGCAGCTACCAGGGCTCCTACTACGAGCAGTACTTC.

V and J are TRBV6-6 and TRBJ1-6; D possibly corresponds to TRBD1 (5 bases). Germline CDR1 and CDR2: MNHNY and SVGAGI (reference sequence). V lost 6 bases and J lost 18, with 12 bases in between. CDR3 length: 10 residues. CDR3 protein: CASSGQTTHF. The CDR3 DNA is TGTGCCAGCAGCGGACAAACGACCCACTTT.

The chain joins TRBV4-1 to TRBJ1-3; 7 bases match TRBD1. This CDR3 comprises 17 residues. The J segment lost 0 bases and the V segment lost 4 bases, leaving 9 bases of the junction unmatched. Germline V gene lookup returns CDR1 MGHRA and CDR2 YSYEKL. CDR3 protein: CASSPQRTGNSGNTIYF. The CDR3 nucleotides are TGCGCCAGCAGCCCTCAACGGACAGGAAACTCTGGAAACACCATATATTTT.

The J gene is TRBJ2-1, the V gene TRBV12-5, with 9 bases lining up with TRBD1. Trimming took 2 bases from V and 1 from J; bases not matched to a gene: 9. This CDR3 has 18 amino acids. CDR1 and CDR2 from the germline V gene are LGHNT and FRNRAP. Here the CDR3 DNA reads TGTGCTAGTGGTTTGACCACAGGGGGCTTAGGTTCCTACAATGAGCAGTTCTTC. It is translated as CASGLTTGGLGSYNEQFF.

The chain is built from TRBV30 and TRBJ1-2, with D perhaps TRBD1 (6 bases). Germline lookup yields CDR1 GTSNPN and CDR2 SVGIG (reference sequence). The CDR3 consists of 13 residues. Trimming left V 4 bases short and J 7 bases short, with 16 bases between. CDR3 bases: TGTGCCTGGAAAGACTCAGGGGTGGGTGGCTACACCTTC. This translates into CAWKDSGVGGYTF.

Here the CDR3 DNA reads TGTGCCAGCAGCTTCAAGAGTAAGGGGGCCGGCTATGGCTACACCTTC. Its protein is CASSFKSKGAGYGYTF. The chain combines TRBV5-4 with TRBJ1-2; 7 bases fit TRBD1. The CDR3 length is 16 residues. In germline, CDR1 is SGHNT, CDR2 YYREEE (reference sequence). V trimming: 2 bases; J trimming: 4 bases; junction bases outside the gene matches: 11.

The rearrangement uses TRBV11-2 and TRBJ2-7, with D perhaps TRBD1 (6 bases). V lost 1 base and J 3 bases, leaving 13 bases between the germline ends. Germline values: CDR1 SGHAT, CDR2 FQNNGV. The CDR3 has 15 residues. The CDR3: CASSLAPGADYEQYF. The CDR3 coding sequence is TGTGCCAGCAGCTTAGCCCCAGGGGCAGACTACGAGCAGTACTTC.